The sequence of this TCR beta chain was determined in a study of cytomegalovirus exposure and HLA in healthy donors (dated by TCRdb to 2016 to 2017). Study-wide context: An earlier analysis of under 600 of the donors reported 250 to 300 Gb of sequence data and approximately 110 million unique TCR beta sequences from 150 million to 200 million T cells. The number of donors typed differed by locus, with about 629-630 for A, B, C, DRB1 and DQB1, more than 500 for DQA1, about 610 for DPA1, and about 450 for DPB1. In a later genetic analysis, genome-wide SNP genotypes for about 55% of the roughly 670 donors were used, and that subset was treated as a discovery cohort. About 280 gigabases of sequencing data and approximately 92 million unique TCR sequences made up an early release that covered approximately 650 HLA-typed donors. A separate validation cohort of roughly 130 different subjects was used in addition to the 666-subject first cohort. Donor age, sex, ethnicity and CMV serostatus were collected together with the repertoire data. A later analysis re-analyzed previously published TCR beta repertoires from 650 to 800 donors and added high-resolution HLA genotyping to study TCR occurrence patterns. The later analysis used no new phenotypic data to find candidate immune exposures, relying instead on TCR beta sequences and their occurrence across donors. Among the approximately 420 genotyped donors, around 81% belonged to the genetic ancestry cluster associated with self-reported Caucasian donors. The study profiled the T cell repertoires of 500 to 800 subjects by immunosequencing and related them to cytomegalovirus serostatus. Across under 500 genotyped donors of the cohort, an average of approximately 200,000 unique TCR beta nucleotide sequences per donor were sequenced, and approximately 17% of those sequences were non-productive. High-throughput TCR immunosequencing, statistical association of individual TCRs with disease status, and machine learning were combined to predict cytomegalovirus infection status. Every repertoire in the discovery cohort had been generated on one and the same sequencing platform. Both class I and class II loci were covered by HLA typing, at four-digit resolution. An earlier analysis of 587 of the donors applied high-throughput TCR beta sequencing to assess whether each TCR beta V gene segment acted as functional or pseudogenic. The study aimed to test whether signatures of past pathogen exposure could be identified by cataloging public T cell receptors. Roughly five DR-DQ haplotypes were treated as single units for association and clustering because of strong linkage in the cohort.

The cohort comprised some 700 healthy bone marrow donors. Cohort members were all nominally healthy when sampled, although unrecorded immune exposures were likely present. The donor was CMV seronegative and was included in the group of 352 seronegative cohort members. A peripheral blood sample was collected from each donor, and TCR beta sequencing was performed on peripheral blood mononuclear cells. Genomic DNA extraction from the blood cell samples was performed with the Qiagen DNeasy Blood Extraction Kit. General findings and caveats noted by the study authors: According to the authors, the approach could potentially be generalized to other disease states and immunological phenotypes. Because HLA typing was missing for some donors at each locus, association tests included only the typed subset. In this cohort, only TCR beta chains were sequenced, and detectable features were limited by the absence of alpha or paired-chain data. The sequencing pipeline was judged likely to have produced a cluster of highly shared sequence variants as a technical artifact. An earlier analysis of around 600 of the donors showed that most TCR beta V segments appeared in productive rearrangements either about 87% or about 30% of the time, which broadly matched IMGT annotations. Linkage disequilibrium might explain the correlated functional status among segregating V segments, but an unknown experimental factor could not be excluded. A later genetic analysis associated a missense DCLRE1C variant with V-gene and J-gene trimming of TCR beta chains, and an independent cohort replicated the association. The presence/absence analyses assumed that sequencing depth was roughly uniform across donors, and that assumption may not be true. In both the original and validation cohorts, the classifier was reported to diagnose cytomegalovirus status with high specificity and sensitivity. A few of the identified cytomegalovirus-associated TCR beta chains were confirmed in vitro to be specific for cytomegalovirus antigens. A total of 150 to 200 TCR beta chains were listed by the study as associated with cytomegalovirus. Most TCR sequences were observed very rarely across donors, whereas some public TCRs were present in many individuals. According to a later genetic analysis, donors in an Asian-associated ancestry cluster had fewer N-insertions in productive TCRs than the approximately 630-donor mean. For the cohort, immune exposure information was limited to CMV serostatus. The earlier analysis of 587 of the donors excluded fewer than 20 rarely observed V segments, including chromosome 9 orphons, because counts were too low. In a later analysis, HLA-associated TCR beta chains showed more clonal expansion and lower generation probabilities than non-associated chains that were equally common. A later analysis found that most CMV-associated TCR beta chains appeared HLA-restricted, with HLA associations seemingly driven largely by CMV exposure. Strong co-occurrence of HLA alleles, especially DR and DQ, made assigning TCR associations to individual alleles difficult. A further reported finding was that TCR beta sequences accurately predicted the HLA-A and HLA-B alleles for most subjects in the first cohort. Some IMGT-functional V segments, including TRBV6-2 and TRBV6-3, could not be told apart with the 87-base-pair reads, so those segments were excluded. Specific HLA alleles were associated with over 15,000 TCR beta sequences at a false discovery rate of 0.05 in a later analysis. Several of the top co-occurrence clusters appeared to be linked to parvovirus B19, influenza, CMV and Epstein-Barr virus, according to a later analysis. In a later analysis, TCR association rates were found to vary across HLA loci, with the most associated TCRs seen for DRB1 alleles and the fewest for HLA-C alleles.

The germline V gene (reference sequence) sets CDR1 to MNHEY and CDR2 to SMNVEV. The CDR3 contains 14 residues, cysteine and phenylalanine counted. Kept here is only the CDR3 DNA, which spans 42 bases and is read in frame from base 1. V gives up 6 bases and J gives up 0 bases, and the segment between their germline ends measures 12 bases. Library prep was done by the immunoSEQ multiplex PCR assay. For the multiplex PCR, a mixture combining 60 forward primers for TCR Vbeta segments and 13 reverse primers for TCR Jbeta segments was used. Amplification of the CDR3 region of rearranged TCR beta genes was performed with a multiplex PCR assay on genomic DNA. The Illumina HiSeq System was used to sequence the amplified TCR beta libraries as 87-base-pair reads. From the authors' description of their analysis: A later analysis counted about 76 million unique TCR beta chains across the 670 or so repertoires, and roughly 11 million of these chains were shared by at least two donors. To remove PCR and sequencing errors, raw reads were error-corrected and collapsed into unique sequences using a nearest-neighbor algorithm that merged closely related sequences. V, D and J gene segments were assigned by aligning CDR3 sequences to IMGT reference sequences. For a sequence to be retained, at least a six-nucleotide match to both a V gene segment and a J gene segment was required. A rearrangement was called productive if the CDR3 had no stop codons and remained in frame with V and J, and every other rearrangement was called non-productive. CDR3 was defined according to IMGT convention as the region running from the second conserved V-encoded cysteine to the conserved J-encoded phenylalanine. Sequences without an unambiguous match to a single V gene segment were excluded from the earlier analysis of approximately 600 of the donors. An earlier analysis of 587 of the donors classified V segments as functional when productive rearrangements were above 56.7% and as segregating when the standard deviation between donors was above 5%. A statistical classification framework was built to diagnose cytomegalovirus status from the catalog of TCR beta chain sequences. V and J gene assignment, in a later analysis, came from comparing TCR nucleotide sequences with IMGT/GENE-DB human TR gene sequences. Using the TCRdist pipeline, a later analysis assigned CDR3 sequences along with most-parsimonious VDJ recombination scenarios. In a later analysis, every TCR beta chain was defined by the combination of its CDR3 amino acid sequence and its V-gene family, and reads without a unique V-gene family were dropped. As a way to deal with suspected cross-contamination and a sequencing artifact, a later analysis dropped roughly 620 nucleotide sequences that were highly shared and had low generation probability. A later analysis calculated a clonal expansion index for each public chain from normalized within-repertoire ranks of inferred template counts. A later analysis computed generation probabilities with a VDJ recombination model fitted to out-of-frame rearrangements, and checked the results against IGoR. A later analysis scored TCR-TCR, TCR-HLA and TCR-CMV co-occurrence with hypergeometric tests, applying a repertoire-size bias correction to TCR pairs. In a later analysis, false discovery rates were estimated by permuting HLA or CMV assignments 20 times. A later analysis grouped co-occurring TCRs with DBSCAN, adding TCRdist sequence similarity when clustering within HLA-allele-positive subsets. Repertoires with fewer than 30,000 or more than 120,000 public chains, plus five repertoires with anomalous nucleotide sharing, were excluded from co-occurrence clustering. TCRdb took over this immuneACCESS table, retaining in-frame rearrangements with V and J assigned. Such tables are incomplete; in checked studies, under half of the missing clones stem from an unresolved V gene, and the remainder is unexplained. The V and J calls and clone size come from that table; D and trimming were worked out from the DNA. Across this sample there are about 190,000 clones, with 84% seen only once. The ten largest clones add up to approximately 0.26% of the sample.

As regards this clone: Its antigen has not been determined. No clone much larger than this one lies a single base away; base qualities are absent.

The sequenced material came from PBMCs. Recombination connected TRBV27 to TRBJ2-7; TRBD2 might be the D gene, on 5 matching bases. The clonotype originates from a boy between 10 and 17 years old in good health and CMV-seronegative. The CDR3 here reads CASSPATSSYEQYF. The nucleotide sequence is TGTGCCAGCAGCCCAGCTACTAGCTCCTACGAGCAGTACTTC.